The T cell receptor beta chain described here comes from a study of cytomegalovirus exposure and HLA in healthy donors. Study conclusions and caveats: Most TCR beta V segments were productive about 87% or about 30% of the time in an earlier analysis.

For this clone: Its antigen remains unidentified.

The J segment lost 4 bases and the V segment lost 5 bases, leaving 8 bases of the junction unmatched. Germline V gene data show CDR1 as SGHNT and CDR2 as YYREEE (reference sequence). This CDR3 has 14 residues. The PCR made use of 60 Vbeta and 13 Jbeta primers. Measured with immunoSEQ multiplex PCR; TCRdb has only the in-frame clones, and not every one. Among some 110,000 clones listed, 75% to 85% were seen once. This sequence was found in a man younger than 45 in good health and CMV-seropositive. The sequenced sample was PBMCs. This rearrangement joins TRBV5-4 to TRBJ2-7; 8 bases agree with TRBD2. The CDR3 region has the DNA TGTGCCAGCAGTCCCGGGGGGGGGACGTACGAGCAGTACTTC. Encoded protein: CASSPGGGTYEQYF. Supplemented by reference TRBV5-4 and TRBJ2-7, the full variable domain reads ETGVTQSPTHLIKTRGQQVTLRCSSQSGHNTVSWYQQALGQGPQFIFQYYREEENGRGNFPPRFSGLQFPNYSSELNVNALELDDSALYLCASSPGGGTYEQYFGPGTRLTVT.